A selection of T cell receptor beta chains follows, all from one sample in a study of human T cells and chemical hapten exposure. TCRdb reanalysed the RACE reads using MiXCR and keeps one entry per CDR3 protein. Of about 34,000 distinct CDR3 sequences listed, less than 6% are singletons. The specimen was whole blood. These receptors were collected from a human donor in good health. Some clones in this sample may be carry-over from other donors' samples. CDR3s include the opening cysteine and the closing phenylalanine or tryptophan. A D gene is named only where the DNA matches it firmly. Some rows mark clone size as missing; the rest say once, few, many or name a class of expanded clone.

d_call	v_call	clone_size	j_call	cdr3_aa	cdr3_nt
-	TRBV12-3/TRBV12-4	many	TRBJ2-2	CASRPPSNTGELFF	TGTGCCAGCAGGCCTCCCTCGAACACCGGGGAGCTGTTTTTT
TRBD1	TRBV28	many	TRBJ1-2	CASSSGQGIYGYTF	TGTGCCAGCAGTTCCGGACAGGGAATCTATGGCTACACCTTC
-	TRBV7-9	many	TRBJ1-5	CASSLGGVYNQPQHF	TGTGCCAGCAGCTTAGGAGGTGTCTACAATCAGCCCCAGCATTTT
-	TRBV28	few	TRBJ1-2	CASSLFGREGGYTF	TGTGCCAGCAGTTTATTTGGCAGGGAGGGAGGCTACACCTTC
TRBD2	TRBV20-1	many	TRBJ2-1	CSARAGGGAYNEQFF	TGCAGTGCTAGAGCAGGCGGGGGAGCCTACAATGAGCAGTTCTTC
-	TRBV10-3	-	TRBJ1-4	CASSGTDNEKLFF	TGTGCCTCATCAGGGACGGATAATGAAAAACTGTTTTTT
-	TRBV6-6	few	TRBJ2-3	CASSRTTTDTQYF	TGTGCCAGCAGTCGGACTACCACAGATACGCAGTATTTT
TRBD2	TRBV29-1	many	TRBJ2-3	CSVERLRGSGAGGDTQYF	TGCAGCGTTGAGCGATTGAGGGGAAGCGGGGCGGGGGGCGATACGCAGTATTTT
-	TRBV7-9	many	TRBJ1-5	CASSALGGSNQPQHF	TGTGCCAGCAGCGCACTGGGAGGGAGCAATCAGCCCCAGCATTTT
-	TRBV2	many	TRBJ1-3	CASSEGLLSGNTIYF	TGTGCCAGCAGTGAGGGGCTACTCTCCGGAAACACCATATATTTT
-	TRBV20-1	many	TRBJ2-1	CSPRGAGGVNEQFF	TGCAGCCCCAGGGGGGCGGGAGGAGTCAATGAGCAGTTCTTC
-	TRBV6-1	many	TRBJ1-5	CASSRSRGGAAQHF	TGTGCCAGCAGTCGGTCCCGCGGCGGCGCCGCCCAGCATTTT
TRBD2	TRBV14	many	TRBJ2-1	CASSQDGYSGGSYNEQFF	TGTGCCAGCAGCCAAGACGGCTATAGCGGGGGGTCCTACAATGAGCAGTTCTTC
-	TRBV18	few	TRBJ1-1	CASSPPGGSITEAFF	TGTGCCAGCTCACCACCGGGGGGATCGATTACTGAAGCTTTCTTT
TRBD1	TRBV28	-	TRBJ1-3	CASSITGVVSGNTIYF	TGTGCCAGCAGTATCACAGGGGTAGTATCTGGAAACACCATATATTTT
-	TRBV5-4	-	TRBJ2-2	CASSTGPNEAGELFF	TGTGCCAGCAGCACAGGGCCCAACGAGGCCGGGGAGCTGTTTTTT
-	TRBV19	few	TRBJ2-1	CASSIGGGQQFF	TGTGCCAGTAGTATAGGAGGTGGGCAGCAGTTCTTC
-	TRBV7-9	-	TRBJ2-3	CASSLYAGGSTDTQYF	TGTGCCAGCAGCCTATATGCGGGCGGCAGCACAGATACGCAGTATTTT
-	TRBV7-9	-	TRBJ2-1	CASSFNEQFF	TGTGCCAGCAGCTTCAATGAGCAGTTCTTC
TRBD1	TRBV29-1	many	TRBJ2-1	CSTLGGQGSNEQFF	TGCAGCACCCTGGGGGGACAGGGCTCCAATGAGCAGTTCTTC
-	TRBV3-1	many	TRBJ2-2	CASTPAPTGELFF	TGTGCCAGCACCCCCGCACCGACCGGGGAGCTGTTTTTT
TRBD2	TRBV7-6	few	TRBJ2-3	CASSLAARAGGLDTQYF	TGTGCCAGCAGCTTAGCGGCAAGAGCGGGGGGGCTAGATACGCAGTATTTT
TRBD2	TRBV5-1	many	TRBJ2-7	CASSLEAGGPGEQYF	TGCGCCAGCAGCTTGGAGGCGGGAGGGCCCGGAGAGCAGTACTTC